Listed here is a single TCR beta chain. The table came from immunoSEQ multiplex PCR; TCRdb's copy has only in-frame clones and leaves some out. This sample has 120,000 or so clones, with roughly 90% found just once. These data belong to a study of control samples from healthy donors and cancer patients. The specimen sequenced was blood. The clonotype was recovered from a woman aged 18 to 35 in good health.

Here the CDR3 reads CASSQDYRESNQPQHF. The CDR3 DNA sequence: TGTGCCAGCAGCCAAGATTACAGGGAAAGCAATCAGCCCCAGCATTTT. The chain couples TRBV4-2 to TRBJ1-5; a possible D gene is TRBD1 (6 bases). V dropped 0 bases and J dropped 1 base, with 10 bases sitting between them. Germline-derived CDR1 and CDR2 are LGHNA and YNFKEQ. CDR3 length equals 16 residues.